One TCR beta chain is described in this entry. Its cognate antigen is unknown. Germline CDR1 SGHRS, CDR2 YFSETQ. The V and J ends lost 7 bases and 5 bases, in that order; junction bases with no gene match: 8. This CDR3 is built from 13 residues. This entry belongs to a study of shared clonotypes between healthy human individuals. Overall study context: Three CD4 naive, three CD4 memory, two CD8 naive and one CD8 memory plate were used per donor.

Assay execution took place at the deep level. The material for each subset, its genomic DNA, was split evenly across several immunoSEQ plates. Assay: immunoSEQ multiplex PCR; the TCRdb copy retains only in-frame clones and omits some. The profile shows 2 million to 2.5 million clones, 80% to 95% of them singletons. General study results and limits: About 5% of naive CD4 clonotypes were shared across a few donors.

Input material: naive CD4+ T cells from PBMCs. As to subset: CD45RA+ positively selected. The TCR sequence derives from a man aged 18 to 30 in good health. Some clones in this sample may be carry-over from other donors' samples. The chain has TRBV5-1 and TRBJ2-5; 7 nucleotides line up with TRBD2. The CDR3 DNA sequence: TGCGCCAGCGCCCGGGGGGAGTTGGAGACCCAGTACTTC. As protein: CASARGELETQYF. The full variable domain, in which reference TRBV5-1 and TRBJ2-5 provide the parts outside the CDR3, is KAGVTQTPRYLIKTRGQQVTLSCSPISGHRSVSWYQQTPGQGLQFLFEYFSETQRNKGNFPGRFSGRQFSNSRSEMNVSTLELGDSALYLCASARGELETQYFGPGTRLLVL.